What follows describes a single TCR beta chain. These data come from a study of blood T cell repertoires in COVID-19. Study-level background: Material from acute and convalescent COVID-19 was sourced from the United States, Italy and Spain. The analysed material was cDNA or gDNA that came from T cells, B-cell-depleted T cells, or PBMCs.

This CDR3 spans 14 amino acids. The germline V gene encodes CDR1 LNHDA and CDR2 SQIVND (reference sequence). The V end was cut by 0 bases, the J end by 2 bases, with 6 bases between. In the original workflow: By means of reference gene primer amplification, nucleated cell counts were estimated. Some clones are missing from TCRdb's copy, which holds only in-frame ones; the method was immunoSEQ multiplex PCR. The DNA was the basis for D and trimming; V, J and clone size are from that table. The sample gives about 400,000 clones, about 90% of which show up once; 0.95% to 1.5% is in the top ten. The chain employs TRBV19 and TRBJ2-3; the D gene is possibly TRBD2 (5 bases). This clonotype originated in a man between 40 and 49 years old with acute or convalescent COVID-19. Sequencing was carried out using peripheral blood. The CDR3 DNA sequence: TGTGCCAGTAGTATAGAGAGGGCCACAGATACGCAGTATTTT. It yields the protein CASSIERATDTQYF. The variable domain in full, completed from reference TRBV19 and TRBJ2-3, reads DGGITQSPKYLFRKEGQNVTLSCEQNLNHDAMYWYRQDPGQGLRLIYYSQIVNDFQKGDIAEGYSVSREKKESFPLTVTSAQKNPTAFYLCASSIERATDTQYFGPGTRLTVL.